The 16 T cell receptor beta chains listed next were all sequenced from one sample in a study of Graves' ophthalmopathy and Graves' hyperthyroidism (dated 2018 in TCRdb). Sequencing used an Illumina HiSeq 2000. TCR beta CDR3 regions were amplified from RNA transcripts for repertoire sequencing. The first round of RT-PCR was done with HTBI primers and the Qiagen OneStep RT-PCR kit, and was followed by a second round of multiplex PCR, then size selection and purification. TCRdb took the public reads, trimmed them with fastp at Q25, ran MiXCR for clone calling and kept in-frame beta chains. Here each entry gathers all rows of one CDR3 protein and keeps the most common genes and DNA. This sample is represented by roughly 700,000 distinct CDR3 sequences; roughly 41% of them were singletons. Approximately 46% of the sample is in the top ten clones. Input material: peripheral blood. These receptors all come from an adult man with Graves' ophthalmopathy.

V and J are TRBV15 and TRBJ1-2; 9 positions match TRBD1. Losses at the gene ends were 10 bases for V and 8 bases for J; bases not matched to a gene: 17. Per the germline V gene, CDR1 is LNHNV and CDR2 is YYDKDF (reference sequence). CDR3 length equals 15 residues. CDR3 region: CASIPGGTGNRGYTF. CDR3 DNA sequence: TGTGCCAGCATCCCCGGAGGGACAGGGAACCGGGGCTACACCTTC.

The chain uses TRBV29-1 and TRBJ2-5, with D perhaps matching TRBD1 (6 bases). The CDR3 extends over 12 amino acids. The germline V gene has CDR1 SQVTM and CDR2 ANQGSEA. V was clipped by 7 bases and J by 11 bases, with 20 bases between them. CDR3 protein: CSAGMGADTQYF. The CDR3 region has the DNA TGCAGCGCCGGAATGGGGGCAGATACGCAGTACTTC.

This clonotype was found a few times. The genes are TRBV6-5 and TRBJ2-7, with a weak D call TRBD1 (6 bases). Trimming left V 2 bases short and J 1 base short, with 9 bases between. This CDR3 has 14 residues. The germline V gene encodes CDR1 MNHEY and CDR2 SVGAGI. The CDR3 protein is CASSYHRDSYEQYF. DNA of the CDR3: TGTGCCAGCAGTTACCACAGGGATTCCTACGAGCAGTACTTC.

The chain recombines TRBV25-1 with TRBJ2-5; 9 bases line up with TRBD1. This CDR3 has 15 residues. Germline V gene lookup returns CDR1 MGHDK and CDR2 SYGVNS. The CDR3 DNA reads as TGTGCGGTACCGGGACAGGGATCGTCTTCGGAGACCCAGTACTTC. Translated: CAVPGQGSSSETQYF.

V usage is TRBV7-9 and J usage is TRBJ2-2; D ambiguous. The CDR3 runs 15 residues. CDR1 SEHNR and CDR2 FQNEAQ come from the germline V gene (reference sequence). The V gene lost 5 bases and the J gene lost 7 bases, with 17 bases spanning the gap. Here the CDR3 DNA reads TGTGCCAGCAGCCAAGATTTTCCCCTCGGCGGGGAGCTGTTTTTT. Amino acids: CASSQDFPLGGELFF. Full variable domain (missing parts from reference TRBV7-9 and TRBJ2-2): DTGVSQNPRHKITKRGQNVTFRCDPISEHNRLYWYRQTLGQGPEFLTYFQNEAQLEKSRLLSDRFSAERPKGSFSTLEIQRTEQGDSAMYLCASSQDFPLGGELFFGEGSRLTVL.

Here the CDR3 DNA reads TGTGCCAGCAGTTTAGATTCCGGGTTCGCCTATGGCTACACCTTC. Translation gives CASSLDSGFAYGYTF. The chain has TRBV12-3 or TRBV12-4 and TRBJ1-2; D gene uncertain. This CDR3 has 15 amino acids. V lost 1 base, J lost 4 bases, and 13 bases lay in between.

Only one count was recorded for this clonotype. This chain connects TRBV11-1 to TRBJ2-5; perhaps TRBD1 as D (6 bases). This CDR3 contains 17 residues. The V end lost 5 bases, the J end lost 1 base, and 20 bases lay between the germline ends. Germline V gives CDR1 SGHAT, CDR2 FQDESV (reference sequence). The CDR3 spells CASSRISAGDLQETQYF. Here the CDR3 DNA reads TGTGCCAGCAGCCGGATATCGGCAGGGGACCTCCAAGAGACCCAGTACTTC.

V gene TRBV7-9 combines with J gene TRBJ1-3; D is ambiguous. This CDR3 is built from 13 residues. Germline CDR1 is SEHNR and CDR2 is FQNEAQ (reference sequence). V lost 5 bases to trimming and J lost 6 bases, with 11 bases between them. CDR3: CASSESLENTIYF. Here the CDR3 DNA reads TGTGCCAGCAGCGAATCCCTCGAAAACACCATATATTTT.

This clonotype was seen repeatedly, ten times or more. The gene calls are TRBV2 and TRBJ2-7; D is uncertain. CDR1 is SNHLY, CDR2 FYNNEI, per germline. Trimming took off 8 bases at V and 3 bases at J, with 11 bases between the two ends. The CDR3 consists of 12 residues. CDR3 DNA: TGTGCCAGCCAGGAACAGCACTACGAGCAGTACTTC. Protein sequence: CASQEQHYEQYF.

This clonotype appeared many times. J is TRBJ2-5 and V is TRBV19; 15 bases map to TRBD2. CDR3 length equals 15 residues. V dropped 4 bases and J dropped 5; count of bases not matched to a gene: 2. The V gene's germline CDR1 is LNHDA and CDR2 SQIVND (reference sequence). The CDR3 sequence is CASSTGLAGGETQYF. DNA for the CDR3: TGTGCCAGTAGTACCGGACTAGCGGGAGGGGAGACCCAGTACTTC. The full variable domain, its missing parts supplied by reference TRBV19 and TRBJ2-5, is DGGITQSPKYLFRKEGQNVTLSCEQNLNHDAMYWYRQDPGQGLRLIYYSQIVNDFQKGDIAEGYSVSREKKESFPLTVTSAQKNPTAFYLCASSTGLAGGETQYFGPGTRLLVL.

The chain recombines TRBV20-1 with TRBJ2-7; 9 bases are shared with TRBD1. This CDR3 spans 14 amino acids. Germline V gives CDR1 DFQATT, CDR2 SNEGSKA (reference sequence). Germline trimming cut 6 bases from V and 3 bases from J; bases unmatched to any gene: 9. The CDR3 reads CSARPGTGNYEQYF. As DNA, the CDR3 is TGCAGTGCCCGTCCCGGGACAGGGAACTACGAGCAGTACTTC.

This clonotype was counted a few times. This chain joins TRBV7-8 and TRBJ2-3, with TRBD1 as a possible D gene (5 bases). The ends were cut back, 2 bases at V and 2 bases at J, with 17 bases in the middle. This CDR3 is 17 amino acids long. Germline V gene sequence: CDR1 SGHVS, CDR2 FQNEAQ. The CDR3 DNA sequence: TGTGCCAGCAGCTTAAGGGGCAGGAGCCTTACCACAGATACGCAGTATTTT. Its translation is CASSLRGRSLTTDTQYF. Full variable domain (remainder filled in from reference TRBV7-8 and TRBJ2-3): GAGVSQSPRYKVAKRGQDVALRCDPISGHVSLFWYQQALGQGPEFLTYFQNEAQLDKSGLPSDRFFAERPEGSVSTLKIQRTQQEDSAVYLCASSLRGRSLTTDTQYFGPGTRLTVL.

This clonotype occurred a few times. This chain joins TRBV2 and TRBJ1-1; D is unresolved. V dropped 7 bases and J dropped 5 bases, with 17 bases sitting between them. Germline loops: CDR1 SNHLY, CDR2 FYNNEI. CDR3 length: 14 residues. The CDR3 spells CASIEDGGRTEAFF. The CDR3 nucleotides are TGTGCCAGCATCGAGGACGGCGGGCGTACTGAAGCTTTCTTT.

The V and J genes are TRBV20-1 and TRBJ1-1; D unresolved. The V gene's germline CDR1 is DFQATT and CDR2 SNEGSKA (reference sequence). V lost 0 bases and J 2 bases, leaving 13 bases between the germline ends. This CDR3 region has 15 residues. This CDR3 is CSARDWRLGNTEAFF. CDR3 nucleotide sequence: TGCAGTGCTAGAGACTGGCGGCTCGGAAACACTGAAGCTTTCTTT.

The rearrangement uses TRBV25-1 and TRBJ2-3; 12 positions agree with TRBD1. The germline CDR1 and CDR2 sequences are MGHDK and SYGVNS. The CDR3 is 15 residues long. V shed 5 bases and J 7 bases; nucleotides not matched to a gene: 7. CDR3 sequence (DNA): TGTGCCAGCAGTACTCCCGGGACAGGGGGCAATACGCAGTATTTT. It codes for CASSTPGTGGNTQYF. The complete variable domain, with remaining parts taken from reference TRBV25-1 and TRBJ2-3, reads EADIYQTPRYLVIGTGKKITLECSQTMGHDKMYWYQQDPGMELHLIHYSYGVNSTEKGDLSSESTVSRIRTEHFPLTLESARPSHTSQYLCASSTPGTGGNTQYFGPGTRLTVL.

A remark on this clonotype: At one boundary the junction diverges from the germline segment, which might be a read error. This chain links TRBV11-2 with TRBJ2-5; a possible D gene is TRBD1 (6 bases). Germline V CDR1 and CDR2: SGHAT, FQNNGV. This CDR3 comprises 14 residues. The CDR3 DNA follows: TGTGCCAGCAGCACAGGGTACGGTCGAGAGGCCCAGTACTTC. Translation: CASSTGYGREAQYF.